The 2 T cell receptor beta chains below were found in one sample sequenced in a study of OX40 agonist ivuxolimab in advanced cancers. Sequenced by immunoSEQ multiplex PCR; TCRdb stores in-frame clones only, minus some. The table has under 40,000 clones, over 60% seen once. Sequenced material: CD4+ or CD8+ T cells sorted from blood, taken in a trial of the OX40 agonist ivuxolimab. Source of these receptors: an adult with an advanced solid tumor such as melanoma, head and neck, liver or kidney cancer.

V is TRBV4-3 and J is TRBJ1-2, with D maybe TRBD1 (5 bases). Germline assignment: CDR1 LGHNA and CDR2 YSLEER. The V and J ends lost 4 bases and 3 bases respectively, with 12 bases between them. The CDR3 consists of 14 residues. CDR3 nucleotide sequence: TGCGCCAGCAGCCCGGGGCTGATGGACTATGGCTACACCTTC. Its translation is CASSPGLMDYGYTF.

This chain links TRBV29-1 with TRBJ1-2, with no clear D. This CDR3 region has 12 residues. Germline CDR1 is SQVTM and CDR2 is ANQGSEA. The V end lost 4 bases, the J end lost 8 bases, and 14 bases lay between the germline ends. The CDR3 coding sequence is TGCAGCGTTGGGGTCGGAGGGATGGGCTACACCTTC. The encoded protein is CSVGVGGMGYTF.